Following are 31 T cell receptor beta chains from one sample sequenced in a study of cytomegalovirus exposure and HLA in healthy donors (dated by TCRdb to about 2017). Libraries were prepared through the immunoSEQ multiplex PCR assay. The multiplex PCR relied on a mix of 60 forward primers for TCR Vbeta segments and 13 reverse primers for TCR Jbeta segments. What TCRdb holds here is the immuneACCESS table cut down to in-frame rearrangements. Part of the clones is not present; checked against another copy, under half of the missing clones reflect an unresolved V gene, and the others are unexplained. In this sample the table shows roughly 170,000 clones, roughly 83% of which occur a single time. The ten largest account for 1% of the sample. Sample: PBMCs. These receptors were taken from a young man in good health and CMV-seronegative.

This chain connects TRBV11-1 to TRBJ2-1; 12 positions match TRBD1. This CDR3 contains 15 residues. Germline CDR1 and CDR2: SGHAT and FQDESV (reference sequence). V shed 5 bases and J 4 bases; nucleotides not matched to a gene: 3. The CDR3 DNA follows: TGTGCCAGCAGCCAGGGACAGGGGGCGTACAATGAGCAGTTCTTC. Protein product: CASSQGQGAYNEQFF.

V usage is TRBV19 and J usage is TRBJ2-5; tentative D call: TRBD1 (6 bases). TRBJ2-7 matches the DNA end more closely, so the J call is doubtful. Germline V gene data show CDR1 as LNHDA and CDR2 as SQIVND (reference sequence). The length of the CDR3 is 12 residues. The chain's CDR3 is CASSNRVREQYF. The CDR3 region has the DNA TGTGCCAGTAGTAACAGGGTCCGCGAGCAGTACTTC.

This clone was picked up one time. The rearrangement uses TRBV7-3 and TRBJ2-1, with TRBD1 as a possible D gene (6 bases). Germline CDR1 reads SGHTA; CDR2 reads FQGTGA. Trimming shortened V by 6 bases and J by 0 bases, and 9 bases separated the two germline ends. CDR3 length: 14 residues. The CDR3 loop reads CASSPQGSYNEQFF. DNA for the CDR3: TGTGCCAGCAGTCCACAGGGCTCCTACAATGAGCAGTTCTTC. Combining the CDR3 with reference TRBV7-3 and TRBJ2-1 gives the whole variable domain GAGVSQTPSNKVTEKGKYVELRCDPISGHTALYWYRQSLGQGPEFLIYFQGTGAADDSGLPNDRFFAVRPEGSVSTLKIQRTERGDSAVYLCASSPQGSYNEQFFGPGTRLTVL.

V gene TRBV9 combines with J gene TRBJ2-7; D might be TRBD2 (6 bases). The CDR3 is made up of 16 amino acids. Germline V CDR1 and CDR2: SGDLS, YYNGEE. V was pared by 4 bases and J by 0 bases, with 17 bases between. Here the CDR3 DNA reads TGTGCCAGCAGCCCATTCGGTAGCGGAGCCTCCTACGAGCAGTACTTC. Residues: CASSPFGSGASYEQYF.

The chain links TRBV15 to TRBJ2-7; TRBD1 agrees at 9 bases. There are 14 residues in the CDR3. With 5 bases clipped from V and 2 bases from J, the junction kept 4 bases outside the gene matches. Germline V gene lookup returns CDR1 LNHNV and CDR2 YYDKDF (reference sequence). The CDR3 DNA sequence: TGTGCCACCAGCCTGCGGACAGGGGCCTACGAGCAGTACTTC. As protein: CATSLRTGAYEQYF.

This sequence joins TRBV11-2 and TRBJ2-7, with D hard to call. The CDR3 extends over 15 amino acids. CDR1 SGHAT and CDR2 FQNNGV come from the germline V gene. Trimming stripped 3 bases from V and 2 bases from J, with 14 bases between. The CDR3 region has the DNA TGTGCCAGCAGCTTCCGTCTCGCGGATCCCTACGAGCAGTACTTC. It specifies CASSFRLADPYEQYF.

CDR3 in DNA: TGCGCCAGCACCGACAGGGGCGGCTCTGGAAACACCATATATTTT. It encodes CASTDRGGSGNTIYF. The rearrangement links TRBV4-1 to TRBJ1-3, with 8 bases aligning to TRBD1. Per germline, CDR1 MGHRA and CDR2 YSYEKL. This CDR3 is built from 15 residues. Losses at the gene ends were 7 bases for V and 0 bases for J; bases not matched to a gene: 5.

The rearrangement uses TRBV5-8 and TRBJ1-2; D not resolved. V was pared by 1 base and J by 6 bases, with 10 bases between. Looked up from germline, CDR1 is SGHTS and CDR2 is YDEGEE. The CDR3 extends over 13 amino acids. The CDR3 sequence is CASSLTASNGYTF. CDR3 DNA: TGTGCCAGCAGCTTGACAGCTTCCAATGGCTACACCTTC.

The DNA for the CDR3 is TGTGCCAGTAGTATTCTTGGCAGGAACTATGGCTACACCTTC. Translation gives CASSILGRNYGYTF. The V and J genes are TRBV19 and TRBJ1-2; D uncertain. The length of the CDR3 is 14 residues. V was clipped by 3 bases and J by 2 bases, with 10 bases between them. In germline, CDR1 is LNHDA, CDR2 SQIVND (reference sequence).

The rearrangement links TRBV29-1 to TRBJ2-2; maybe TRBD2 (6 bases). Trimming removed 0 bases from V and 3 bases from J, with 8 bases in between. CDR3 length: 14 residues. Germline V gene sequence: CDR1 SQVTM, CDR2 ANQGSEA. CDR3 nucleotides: TGCAGCGTTGAAGATTGGGAGGACACCGGGGAGCTGTTTTTT. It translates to CSVEDWEDTGELFF.

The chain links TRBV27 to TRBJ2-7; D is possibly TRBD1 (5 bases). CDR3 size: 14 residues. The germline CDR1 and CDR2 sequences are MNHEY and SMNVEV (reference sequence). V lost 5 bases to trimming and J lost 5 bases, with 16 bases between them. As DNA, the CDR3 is TGTGCCAGCAGTCTGGGGCCCGTAGCCAACGAGCAGTACTTC. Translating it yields CASSLGPVANEQYF.

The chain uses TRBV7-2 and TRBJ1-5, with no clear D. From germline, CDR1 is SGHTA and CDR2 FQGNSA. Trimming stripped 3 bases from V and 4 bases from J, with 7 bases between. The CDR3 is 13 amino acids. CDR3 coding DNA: TGTGCCAGCAGCTTCGGAGGGAATCAGCCCCAGCATTTT. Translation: CASSFGGNQPQHF.

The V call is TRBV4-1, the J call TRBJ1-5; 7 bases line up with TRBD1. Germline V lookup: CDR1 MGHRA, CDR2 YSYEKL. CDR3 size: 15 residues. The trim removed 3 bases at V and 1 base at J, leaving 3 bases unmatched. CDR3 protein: CASSHNRGSNQPQHF. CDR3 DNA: TGCGCCAGCAGCCACAACAGGGGAAGCAATCAGCCCCAGCATTTT.

CDR3 protein: CASSQDSFDQPQHF. As DNA, the CDR3 is TGTGCCAGCAGCCAAGATAGTTTCGATCAGCCCCAGCATTTT. V and J are TRBV9 and TRBJ1-5; D gene unclear. The germline CDR1 and CDR2 sequences are SGDLS and YYNGEE. CDR3 size: 14 residues. V was pared by 4 bases and J by 5 bases, with 13 bases between. Drawing the rest from reference TRBV9 and TRBJ1-5, the complete variable domain is DSGVTQTPKHLITATGQRVTLRCSPRSGDLSVYWYQQSLDQGLQFLIQYYNGEERAKGNILERFSAQQFPDLHSELNLSSLELGDSALYFCASSQDSFDQPQHFGDGTRLSIL.

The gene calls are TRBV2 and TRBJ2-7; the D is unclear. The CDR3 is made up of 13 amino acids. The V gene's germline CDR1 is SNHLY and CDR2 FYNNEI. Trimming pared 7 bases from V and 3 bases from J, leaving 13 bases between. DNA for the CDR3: TGTGCCAGCAACCCCGACATAAACTACGAGCAGTACTTC. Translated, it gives CASNPDINYEQYF. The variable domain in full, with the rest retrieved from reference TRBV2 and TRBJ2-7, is EPEVTQTPSHQVTQMGQEVILRCVPISNHLYFYWYRQILGQKVEFLVSFYNNEISEKSEIFDDQFSVERPDGSNFTLKIRSTKLEDSAMYFCASNPDINYEQYFGPGTRLTVT.

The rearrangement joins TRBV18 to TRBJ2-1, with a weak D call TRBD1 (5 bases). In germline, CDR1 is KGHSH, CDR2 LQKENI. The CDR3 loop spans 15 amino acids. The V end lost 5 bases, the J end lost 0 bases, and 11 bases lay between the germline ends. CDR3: CASSSSGHSYNEQFF. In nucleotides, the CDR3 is TGTGCCAGCTCATCTTCAGGGCACTCCTACAATGAGCAGTTCTTC.

The CDR3 here is CAWSGTISGNTIYF. The CDR3 DNA follows: TGTGCCTGGAGTGGAACAATCTCTGGAAACACCATATATTTT. The chain carries TRBV30 and TRBJ1-3; no clear D. The CDR3 loop spans 14 amino acids. CDR1 and CDR2 (germline): GTSNPN, SVGIG (reference sequence). Trimming left V 1 base short and J 0 bases short, with 7 bases between.

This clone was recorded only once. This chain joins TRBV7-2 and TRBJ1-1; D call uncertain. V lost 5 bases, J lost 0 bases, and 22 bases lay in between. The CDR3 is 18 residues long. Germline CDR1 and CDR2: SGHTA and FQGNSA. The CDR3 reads CASSPLPPRGTVNTEAFF. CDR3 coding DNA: TGTGCCAGCAGCCCCCTCCCCCCCCGGGGTACCGTGAACACTGAAGCTTTCTTT.

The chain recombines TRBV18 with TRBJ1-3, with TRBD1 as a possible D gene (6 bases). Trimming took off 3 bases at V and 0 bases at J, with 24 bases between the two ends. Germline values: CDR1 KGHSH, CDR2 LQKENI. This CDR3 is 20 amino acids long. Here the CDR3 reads CASSPVLQGAGPSSGNTIYF. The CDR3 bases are TGTGCCAGCTCACCGGTTCTACAGGGAGCCGGGCCCAGCTCTGGAAACACCATATATTTT.

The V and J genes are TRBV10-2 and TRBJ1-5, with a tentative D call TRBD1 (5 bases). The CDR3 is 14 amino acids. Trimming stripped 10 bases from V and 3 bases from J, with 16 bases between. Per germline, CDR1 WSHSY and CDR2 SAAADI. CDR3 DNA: TGCGCCACTACGTTCGGGGGGGACAATCAGCCCCAGCATTTT. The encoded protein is CATTFGGDNQPQHF.

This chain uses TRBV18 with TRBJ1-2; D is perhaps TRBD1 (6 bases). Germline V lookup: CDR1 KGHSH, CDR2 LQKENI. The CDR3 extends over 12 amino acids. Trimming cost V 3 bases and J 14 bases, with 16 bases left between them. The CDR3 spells CASSPLPGVRTF. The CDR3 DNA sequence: TGTGCCAGCTCACCCCTCCCAGGGGTCCGGACCTTC.

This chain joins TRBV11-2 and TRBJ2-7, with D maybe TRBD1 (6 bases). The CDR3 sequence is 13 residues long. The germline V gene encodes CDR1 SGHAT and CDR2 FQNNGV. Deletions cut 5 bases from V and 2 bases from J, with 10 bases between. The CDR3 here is CASSRDTTYEQYF. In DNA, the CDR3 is TGTGCCAGCAGCCGGGACACGACCTACGAGCAGTACTTC.

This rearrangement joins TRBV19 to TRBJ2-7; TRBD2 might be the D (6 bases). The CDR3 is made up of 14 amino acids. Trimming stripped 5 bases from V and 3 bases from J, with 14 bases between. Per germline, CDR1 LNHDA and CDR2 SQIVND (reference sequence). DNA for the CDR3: TGTGCCAGTAGTGGGGGGATCTGGGGCTACGAGCAGTACTTC. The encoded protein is CASSGGIWGYEQYF.

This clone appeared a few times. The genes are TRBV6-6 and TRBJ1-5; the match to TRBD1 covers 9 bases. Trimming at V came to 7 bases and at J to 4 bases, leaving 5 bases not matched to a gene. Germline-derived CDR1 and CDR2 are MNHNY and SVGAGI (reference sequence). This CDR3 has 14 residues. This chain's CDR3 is CASNIQGANQPQHF. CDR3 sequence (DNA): TGTGCCAGCAACATACAGGGGGCAAATCAGCCCCAGCATTTT.

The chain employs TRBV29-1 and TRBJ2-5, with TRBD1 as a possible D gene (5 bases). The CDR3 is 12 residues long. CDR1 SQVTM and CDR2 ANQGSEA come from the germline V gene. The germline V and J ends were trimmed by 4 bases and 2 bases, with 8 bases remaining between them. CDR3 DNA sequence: TGCAGCGTTGGACAGCCTCAAGAGACCCAGTACTTC. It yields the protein CSVGQPQETQYF.

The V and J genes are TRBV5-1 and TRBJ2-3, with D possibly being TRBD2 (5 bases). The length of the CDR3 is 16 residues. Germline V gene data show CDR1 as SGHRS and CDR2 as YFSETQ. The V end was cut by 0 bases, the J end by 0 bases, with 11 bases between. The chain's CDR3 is CASSLGGEYSTDTQYF. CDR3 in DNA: TGCGCCAGCAGCTTGGGGGGAGAATACAGCACAGATACGCAGTATTTT.

The CDR3 protein is CASSYTTRTGGADTQYF. The CDR3 DNA sequence: TGTGCCAGCAGCTATACTACTAGGACAGGTGGCGCAGATACGCAGTATTTT. The V gene is TRBV28, the J gene TRBJ2-3; 7 bases are shared with TRBD1. J was trimmed by 4 bases and V by 6 bases; bases with no gene match: 16. Germline V CDR1 and CDR2: MDHEN, SYDVKM. This CDR3 is 17 amino acids long.

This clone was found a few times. CDR3 protein: CASSNVEGTGNTIYF. The CDR3 nucleotides read TGTGCCAGCAGCAATGTGGAGGGAACTGGAAACACCATATATTTT. The V gene is TRBV21-1, the J gene TRBJ1-3. TRBV21-1 corresponds to a pseudogene. The CDR3 contains 15 residues.

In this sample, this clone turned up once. CDR3 loop: CASSHPGTGSYEQYF. The DNA of the CDR3 is TGTGCCAGCAGCCATCCCGGGACTGGCAGCTACGAGCAGTACTTC. This chain links TRBV4-2 with TRBJ2-5; tentative D call: TRBD2 (6 bases). The J call could be wrong; TRBJ2-7 is a better fit for the DNA end. Germline-derived CDR1 and CDR2 are LGHNA and YNFKEQ. CDR3 length: 15 amino acids.

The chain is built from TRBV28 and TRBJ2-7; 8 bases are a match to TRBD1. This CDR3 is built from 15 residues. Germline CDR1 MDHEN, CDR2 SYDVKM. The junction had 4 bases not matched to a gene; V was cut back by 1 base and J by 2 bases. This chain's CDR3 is CASSLSTGAAYEQYF. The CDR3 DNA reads TGTGCCAGCAGTTTATCGACAGGGGCGGCCTACGAGCAGTACTTC.

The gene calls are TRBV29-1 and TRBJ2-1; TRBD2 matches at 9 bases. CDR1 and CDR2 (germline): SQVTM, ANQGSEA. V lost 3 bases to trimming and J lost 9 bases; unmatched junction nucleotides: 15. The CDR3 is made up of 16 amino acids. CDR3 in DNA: TGCAGCGTTGAGGGGATATCTAGCGGGATGATGGGTGAGCAGTTCTTC. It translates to CSVEGISSGMMGEQFF.